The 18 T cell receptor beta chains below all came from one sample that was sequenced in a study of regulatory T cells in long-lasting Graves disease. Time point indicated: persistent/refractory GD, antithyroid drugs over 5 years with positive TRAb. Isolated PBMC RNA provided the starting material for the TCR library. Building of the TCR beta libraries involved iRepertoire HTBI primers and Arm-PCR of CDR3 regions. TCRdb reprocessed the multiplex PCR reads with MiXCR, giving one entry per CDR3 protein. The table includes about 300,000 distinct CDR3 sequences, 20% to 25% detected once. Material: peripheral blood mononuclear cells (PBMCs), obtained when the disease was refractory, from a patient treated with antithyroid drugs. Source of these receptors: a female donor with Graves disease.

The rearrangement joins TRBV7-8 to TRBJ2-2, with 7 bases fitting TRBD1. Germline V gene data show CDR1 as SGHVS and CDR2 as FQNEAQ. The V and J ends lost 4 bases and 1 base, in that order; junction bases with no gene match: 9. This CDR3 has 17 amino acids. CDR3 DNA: TGTGCCAGCAGCTCCCGACAGGGTCGAGAGAACACCGGGGAGCTGTTTTTT. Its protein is CASSSRQGRENTGELFF.

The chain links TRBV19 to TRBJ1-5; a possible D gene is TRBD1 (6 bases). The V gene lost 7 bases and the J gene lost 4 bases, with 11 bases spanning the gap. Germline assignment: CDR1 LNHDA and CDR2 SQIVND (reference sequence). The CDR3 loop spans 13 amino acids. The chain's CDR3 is CASIGTRNQPQHF. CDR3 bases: TGTGCCAGTATTGGGACAAGAAATCAGCCCCAGCATTTT.

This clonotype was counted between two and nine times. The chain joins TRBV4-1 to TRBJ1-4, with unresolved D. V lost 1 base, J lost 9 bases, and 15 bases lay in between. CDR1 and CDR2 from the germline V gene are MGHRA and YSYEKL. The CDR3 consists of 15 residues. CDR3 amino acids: CASSQASVGFQKLFF. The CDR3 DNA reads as TGCGCCAGCAGCCAAGCGTCAGTCGGTTTCCAAAAACTGTTTTTT.

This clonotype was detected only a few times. CDR3 amino acids: CSASSTRWAYEQYF. In DNA form, the CDR3 reads TGCAGTGCAAGTTCGACACGATGGGCCTACGAGCAGTACTTC. This sequence joins TRBV20-1 and TRBJ2-7; the D is unclear. CDR1 is DFQATT and CDR2 is SNEGSKA in the germline V gene (reference sequence). The V gene lost 6 bases and the J gene lost 2 bases, with 17 bases spanning the gap. The CDR3 extends over 14 amino acids.

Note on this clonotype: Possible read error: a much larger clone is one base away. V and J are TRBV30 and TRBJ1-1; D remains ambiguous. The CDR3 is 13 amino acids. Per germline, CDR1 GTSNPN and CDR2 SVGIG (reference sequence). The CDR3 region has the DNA TGTGCCCGGAGTGTCCTCGAGGGCACTGAAGCTTTCTTT. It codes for CARSVLEGTEAFF.

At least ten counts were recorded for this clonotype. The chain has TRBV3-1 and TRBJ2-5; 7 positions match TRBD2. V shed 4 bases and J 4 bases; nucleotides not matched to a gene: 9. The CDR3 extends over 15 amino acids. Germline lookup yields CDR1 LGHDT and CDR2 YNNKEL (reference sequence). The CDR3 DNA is TGTGCCAGCAGCCCACCCAGAGCGGGAAGAGAGACCCAGTACTTC. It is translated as CASSPPRAGRETQYF.

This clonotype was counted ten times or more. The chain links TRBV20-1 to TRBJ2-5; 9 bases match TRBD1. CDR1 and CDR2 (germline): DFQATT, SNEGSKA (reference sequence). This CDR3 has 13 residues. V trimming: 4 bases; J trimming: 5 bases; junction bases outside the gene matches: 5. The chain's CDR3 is CSAKDRGVETQYF. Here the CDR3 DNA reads TGCAGTGCTAAGGACAGGGGCGTGGAGACCCAGTACTTC.

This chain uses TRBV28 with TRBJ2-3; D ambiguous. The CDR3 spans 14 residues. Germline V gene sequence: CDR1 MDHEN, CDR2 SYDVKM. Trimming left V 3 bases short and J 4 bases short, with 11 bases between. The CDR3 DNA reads TGTGCCAGCAGTTTTGCGGTTGGGGCAGATACGCAGTATTTT. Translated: CASSFAVGADTQYF.

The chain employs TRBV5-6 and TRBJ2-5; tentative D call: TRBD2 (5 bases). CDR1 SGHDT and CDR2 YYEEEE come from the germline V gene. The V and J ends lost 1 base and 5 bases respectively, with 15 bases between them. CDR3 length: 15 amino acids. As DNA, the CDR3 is TGTGCCAGCAGCTTGTCTTCCGCCCGGAGGGAGACCCAGTACTTC. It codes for CASSLSSARRETQYF.

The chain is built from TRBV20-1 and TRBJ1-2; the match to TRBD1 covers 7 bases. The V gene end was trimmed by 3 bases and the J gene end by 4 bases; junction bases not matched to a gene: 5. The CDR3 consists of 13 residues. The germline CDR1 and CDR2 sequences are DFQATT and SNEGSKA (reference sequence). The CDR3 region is CSASLQGTYGYTF. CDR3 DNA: TGCAGTGCTAGCCTACAGGGGACCTATGGCTACACCTTC.

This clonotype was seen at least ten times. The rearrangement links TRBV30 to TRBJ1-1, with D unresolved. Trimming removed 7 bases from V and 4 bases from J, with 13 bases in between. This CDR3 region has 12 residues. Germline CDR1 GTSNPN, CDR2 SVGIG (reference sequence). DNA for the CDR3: TGTGCCTTCGGACTCCCAGCCACTGAAGCTTTCTTT. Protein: CAFGLPATEAFF.

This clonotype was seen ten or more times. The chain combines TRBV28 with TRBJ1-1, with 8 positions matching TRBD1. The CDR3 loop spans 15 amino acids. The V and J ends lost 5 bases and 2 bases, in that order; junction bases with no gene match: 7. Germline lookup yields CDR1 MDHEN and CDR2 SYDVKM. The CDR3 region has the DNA TGTGCCAGCAGTCTAACGACAGGGGTTAACACTGAAGCTTTCTTT. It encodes CASSLTTGVNTEAFF.

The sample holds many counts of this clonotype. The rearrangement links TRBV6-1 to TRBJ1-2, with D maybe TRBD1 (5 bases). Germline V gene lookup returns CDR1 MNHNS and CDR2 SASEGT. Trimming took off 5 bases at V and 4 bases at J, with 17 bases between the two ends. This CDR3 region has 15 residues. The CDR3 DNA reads TGTGCCAGCAGTCGACAAACTAGGGGAAGCTATGGCTACACCTTC. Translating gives CASSRQTRGSYGYTF.

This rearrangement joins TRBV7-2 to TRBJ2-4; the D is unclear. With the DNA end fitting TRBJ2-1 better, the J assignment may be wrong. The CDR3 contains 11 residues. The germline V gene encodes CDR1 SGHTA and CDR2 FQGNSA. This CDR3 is CASSLEVAQFF. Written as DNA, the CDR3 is TGTGCCAGCAGCTTAGAGGTTGCGCAGTTCTTC.

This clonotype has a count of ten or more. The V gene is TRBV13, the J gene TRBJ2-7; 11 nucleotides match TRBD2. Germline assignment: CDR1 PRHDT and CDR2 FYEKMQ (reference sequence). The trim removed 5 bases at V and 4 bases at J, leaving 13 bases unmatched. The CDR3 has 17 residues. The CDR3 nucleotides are TGTGCCAGCAGCCCACCTCTGACTAGCGGGACGGTGTACGAGCAGTACTTC. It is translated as CASSPPLTSGTVYEQYF.

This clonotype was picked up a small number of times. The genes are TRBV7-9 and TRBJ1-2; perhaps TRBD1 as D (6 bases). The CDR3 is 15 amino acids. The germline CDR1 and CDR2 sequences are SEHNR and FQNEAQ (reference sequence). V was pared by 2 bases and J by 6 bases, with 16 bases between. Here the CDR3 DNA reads TGTGCCAGCAGCTTACAGGGCAGGGGACTTGATGGCTACACCTTC. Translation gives CASSLQGRGLDGYTF. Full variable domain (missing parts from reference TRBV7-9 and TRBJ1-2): DTGVSQNPRHKITKRGQNVTFRCDPISEHNRLYWYRQTLGQGPEFLTYFQNEAQLEKSRLLSDRFSAERPKGSFSTLEIQRTEQGDSAMYLCASSLQGRGLDGYTFGSGTRLTVV.

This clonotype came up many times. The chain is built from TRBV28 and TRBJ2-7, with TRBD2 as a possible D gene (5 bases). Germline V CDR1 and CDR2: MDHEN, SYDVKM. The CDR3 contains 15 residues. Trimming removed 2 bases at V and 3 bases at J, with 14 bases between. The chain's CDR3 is CASSLGSEGLYEQYF. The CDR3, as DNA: TGTGCCAGCAGTTTAGGGTCAGAAGGACTCTACGAGCAGTACTTC.

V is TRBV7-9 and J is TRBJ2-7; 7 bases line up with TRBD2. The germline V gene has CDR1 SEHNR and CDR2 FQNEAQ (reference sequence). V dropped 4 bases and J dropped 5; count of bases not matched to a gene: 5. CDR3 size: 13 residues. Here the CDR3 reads CASSYAGEDEQYF. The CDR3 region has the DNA TGTGCCAGCAGCTATGCGGGAGAGGACGAGCAGTACTTC.